The 9 T cell receptor beta chains listed next were all sequenced from one sample in a study of T cell responses to AZD1222 COVID-19 vaccine. The protocol was immunoSEQ multiplex PCR, while the TCRdb copy is restricted to in-frame clones and leaves out a portion. There are about 200,000 clones in the sample; more than 85% occur only once, and approximately 1% lies in the top ten. The source was peripheral blood, collected on day 0 of MenACWY control vaccination. Every receptor here comes from an adult in good health.

This chain uses TRBV5-1 with TRBJ2-1; the D is unclear. Germline-derived CDR1 and CDR2 are SGHRS and YFSETQ. With 0 bases removed from V and 1 base from J, the gap between germline ends came to 5 bases. This CDR3 spans 14 amino acids. In DNA form, the CDR3 reads TGCGCCAGCAGCTTGGAGGGTTCCTACAATGAGCAGTTCTTC. This translates into CASSLEGSYNEQFF. Variable domain in full (rest from reference TRBV5-1 and TRBJ2-1): KAGVTQTPRYLIKTRGQQVTLSCSPISGHRSVSWYQQTPGQGLQFLFEYFSETQRNKGNFPGRFSGRQFSNSRSEMNVSTLELGDSALYLCASSLEGSYNEQFFGPGTRLTVL.

This chain joins TRBV4-1 and TRBJ2-5; no clear D gene. Germline CDR1 reads MGHRA; CDR2 reads YSYEKL. CDR3 length equals 14 residues. Trimming left V 0 bases short and J 5 bases short, with 10 bases between. CDR3 residues: CASSQDQALETQYF. The CDR3 bases are TGCGCCAGCAGCCAAGATCAAGCGTTGGAGACCCAGTACTTC.

V gene TRBV2 combines with J gene TRBJ2-5, with D tentatively TRBD1 (5 bases). The CDR3 length is 14 residues. Germline-derived CDR1 and CDR2 are SNHLY and FYNNEI. V lost 4 bases and J lost 4, with 13 bases in between. CDR3 loop: CASSVGQTGETQYF. The CDR3 coding sequence is TGTGCCAGCAGTGTTGGACAAACGGGAGAGACCCAGTACTTC. Full variable domain (outside the CDR3, taken from reference TRBV2 and TRBJ2-5): EPEVTQTPSHQVTQMGQEVILRCVPISNHLYFYWYRQILGQKVEFLVSFYNNEISEKSEIFDDQFSVERPDGSNFTLKIRSTKLEDSAMYFCASSVGQTGETQYFGPGTRLLVL.

This clone has only one observation. The CDR3 spells CAWRENGELFF. The DNA for the CDR3 is TGTGCCTGGAGAGAAAACGGGGAGCTGTTTTTT. The chain links TRBV30 to TRBJ2-2; no clear D. CDR1 is GTSNPN, CDR2 SVGIG, per germline (reference sequence). Trimming stripped 3 bases from V and 7 bases from J, with 6 bases between. The CDR3 loop spans 11 amino acids.

V is TRBV6-4 and J is TRBJ2-2; 12 bases fit TRBD1. Germline values: CDR1 MRHNA, CDR2 SNTAGT. The trim removed 6 bases at V and 6 bases at J, leaving 5 bases unmatched. The CDR3 totals 15 residues. The CDR3 loop is CASRTGQGASGELFF. CDR3 nucleotide sequence: TGTGCCAGCAGAACGGGACAGGGGGCATCCGGGGAGCTGTTTTTT.

V gene TRBV4-3 combines with J gene TRBJ1-2, with TRBD1 as a possible D gene (6 bases). Trimming left V 0 bases short and J 4 bases short, with 12 bases between. The CDR3 is 15 residues long. In germline, CDR1 is LGHNA, CDR2 YSLEER. The CDR3 loop is CASSQDRGDTYGYTF. The CDR3 DNA reads as TGCGCCAGCAGCCAAGATCGTGGGGACACCTATGGCTACACCTTC.

The chain combines TRBV6-2 or TRBV6-3 with TRBJ1-5; D is possibly TRBD1 (6 bases). Germline CDR1 reads MNHEY; CDR2 reads SVGEGT. This CDR3 region has 17 residues. Trimming removed 0 bases at V and 4 bases at J, with 16 bases between. The CDR3 here is CASSYSSDSAPNQPQHF. The CDR3 DNA sequence: TGTGCCAGCAGTTACTCTTCGGACAGCGCACCGAATCAGCCCCAGCATTTT.

The chain combines TRBV5-5 with TRBJ1-1; D might be TRBD1 (5 bases). V lost 4 bases and J 7 bases, leaving 23 bases between the germline ends. This CDR3 region has 16 residues. CDR1 SGHKS and CDR2 YYEKEE come from the germline V gene (reference sequence). This CDR3 reads CASSMPGGAKVREAFF. CDR3 sequence (DNA): TGTGCCAGCAGCATGCCGGGGGGAGCAAAGGTTCGTGAAGCTTTCTTT.

This chain joins TRBV19 and TRBJ1-5; D is perhaps TRBD1 (6 bases). Germline assignment: CDR1 LNHDA and CDR2 SQIVND (reference sequence). V lost 7 bases to trimming and J lost 3 bases, with 13 bases between them. The CDR3 is 14 residues long. The CDR3 coding sequence is TGTGCCAGTATCAAAGGGGGATTCAATCAGCCCCAGCATTTT. Translating it yields CASIKGGFNQPQHF.